Listed below are T cell receptor beta chains from one sample, sequenced in a study of control samples from healthy donors and cancer patients. Libraries were prepared by immunoSEQ multiplex PCR; TCRdb keeps only in-frame clonotypes and omits some of them. The sample includes about 230,000 clones, over 75% of them seen just once. The specimen was PBMCs. The receptors were gathered from a woman aged 60 to 75 with lung cancer. CDR3s include the opening cysteine and the closing phenylalanine or tryptophan. Fields, in order: J gene, clone size, D gene, CDR3 length, V gene, CDR3 DNA, CDR3 protein. The D gene is left open where the match is weak. A clone size is listed for some rows: how often the clone was seen (once, few, many), or a class if it is expanded.

J gene: TRBJ2-7; clone size: .; D gene: .; CDR3 length: 11; V gene: TRBV27; CDR3 DNA: TGTGCCAGCAGTTTTGGGGCGGTGGGGGACTTC; CDR3 protein: CASSFGAVGDF
J gene: TRBJ1-1; clone size: once; D gene: .; CDR3 length: 14; V gene: TRBV7-9; CDR3 DNA: TGTGCCAGCAGCTTTTCCAGCAGGGATTCTGAAGCTTTCTTT; CDR3 protein: CASSFSSRDSEAFF
J gene: TRBJ1-5; clone size: .; D gene: TRBD1; CDR3 length: 14; V gene: TRBV19; CDR3 DNA: TGTGCCAGTAGACAGACAGGGGTCAATCAGCCCCAGCATTTT; CDR3 protein: CASRQTGVNQPQHF
J gene: TRBJ1-4; clone size: few; D gene: .; CDR3 length: 16; V gene: TRBV28; CDR3 DNA: TGTGCCAGCAGTTCGGGTGGGGACCCTAACCTTGAAAAACTGTTTTTT; CDR3 protein: CASSSGGDPNLEKLFF
J gene: TRBJ1-5; clone size: once; D gene: TRBD1; CDR3 length: 13; V gene: TRBV2; CDR3 DNA: TGTGCCAGCCGACAGGGGGCTGGTCAGCCCCAGCATTTT; CDR3 protein: CASRQGAGQPQHF
J gene: TRBJ2-1; clone size: .; D gene: TRBD2; CDR3 length: 16; V gene: TRBV19; CDR3 DNA: TGTGCCAGTAGTTTACACCCGGGACTAGCCTCCAATGAGCAGTTCTTC; CDR3 protein: CASSLHPGLASNEQFF
J gene: TRBJ2-1; clone size: .; D gene: .; CDR3 length: 13; V gene: TRBV5-1; CDR3 DNA: TGCGCCAGCAGCCTCGGCTTAAACAATGAGCAGTTCTTC; CDR3 protein: CASSLGLNNEQFF
J gene: TRBJ2-3; clone size: .; D gene: .; CDR3 length: 15; V gene: TRBV30; CDR3 DNA: TGTGCCTGGAGGTGGGGGGCGGGACTCACAGATACGCAGTATTTT; CDR3 protein: CAWRWGAGLTDTQYF
J gene: TRBJ2-1; clone size: .; D gene: TRBD1; CDR3 length: 15; V gene: TRBV5-1; CDR3 DNA: TGCGCCAGCAGACTACAGGGGGCGCGTGACAATGAGCAGTTCTTC; CDR3 protein: CASRLQGARDNEQFF
J gene: TRBJ1-4; clone size: once; D gene: TRBD1; CDR3 length: 16; V gene: TRBV7-6; CDR3 DNA: TGTGCCAGCGGCTCGTTCATATATGGACAGGATGAAAAACTGTTTTTT; CDR3 protein: CASGSFIYGQDEKLFF
J gene: TRBJ1-1; clone size: .; D gene: .; CDR3 length: 16; V gene: TRBV28; CDR3 DNA: TGTGCCAGCAGTTTATATTCAGGGTCTCTGAACACTGAAGCTTTCTTT; CDR3 protein: CASSLYSGSLNTEAFF
J gene: TRBJ1-5; clone size: .; D gene: TRBD1; CDR3 length: 15; V gene: TRBV18; CDR3 DNA: TGTGCCAGCTCCCCCGACAGGGGAACATATCAGCCCCAGCATTTT; CDR3 protein: CASSPDRGTYQPQHF
J gene: TRBJ2-7; clone size: .; D gene: TRBD1; CDR3 length: 14; V gene: TRBV5-1; CDR3 DNA: TGCGCCAGCAGCACACAGGGGTACTCCTACGAGCAGTACTTC; CDR3 protein: CASSTQGYSYEQYF
J gene: TRBJ2-1; clone size: .; D gene: .; CDR3 length: 15; V gene: TRBV18; CDR3 DNA: TGTGCCAGCTCACCGGGGAGCGGAGCCTACAATGAGCAGTTCTTC; CDR3 protein: CASSPGSGAYNEQFF
J gene: TRBJ2-5; clone size: .; D gene: TRBD1; CDR3 length: 14; V gene: TRBV11-3; CDR3 DNA: TGTGCCAGCAGCTCCCGAGGGGGCTGGGAGACCCAGTACTTC; CDR3 protein: CASSSRGGWETQYF
J gene: TRBJ1-1; clone size: .; D gene: .; CDR3 length: 14; V gene: TRBV27; CDR3 DNA: TGTGCCAGCGCCTATCACGACAGAAACACTGAAGCTTTCTTT; CDR3 protein: CASAYHDRNTEAFF
J gene: TRBJ2-1; clone size: .; D gene: TRBD2; CDR3 length: 17; V gene: TRBV7-7; CDR3 DNA: TGTGCTAGCAGCTTAGCGGGCGGGGGGGGTCCCGGGAATGAGCAGTTCTTC; CDR3 protein: CASSLAGGGGPGNEQFF
J gene: TRBJ2-2; clone size: .; D gene: TRBD1; CDR3 length: 17; V gene: TRBV19; CDR3 DNA: TGTGCCAGTACTAAATTACCGGTTACAGGGGGTACCGGGGAGCTGTTTTTT; CDR3 protein: CASTKLPVTGGTGELFF
J gene: TRBJ1-2; clone size: .; D gene: .; CDR3 length: 15; V gene: TRBV28; CDR3 DNA: TGTGCCAGCAGTTTGACGACCCCGGTGCACTATGGCTACACCTTC; CDR3 protein: CASSLTTPVHYGYTF
J gene: TRBJ1-3; clone size: few; D gene: .; CDR3 length: 15; V gene: TRBV6-5; CDR3 DNA: TGTGCCAGCAGCAGAGAAACCGGGACAAGAAACACCATATATTTT; CDR3 protein: CASSRETGTRNTIYF
J gene: TRBJ2-6; clone size: .; D gene: .; CDR3 length: 14; V gene: TRBV2; CDR3 DNA: TGTGCCAGCACCCCAGGGACTGGGGCCAACGTCCTGACTTTC; CDR3 protein: CASTPGTGANVLTF
J gene: TRBJ1-3; clone size: .; D gene: .; CDR3 length: 16; V gene: TRBV5-5; CDR3 DNA: TGTGCCAGCAGCTTGGTTGAGGCGGGGTCTGGAAACACCATATATTTT; CDR3 protein: CASSLVEAGSGNTIYF
J gene: TRBJ2-2; clone size: .; D gene: .; CDR3 length: 16; V gene: TRBV19; CDR3 DNA: TGTGCCAGTAGTATAATGGGGAGTATTAACACCGGGGAGCTGTTTTTT; CDR3 protein: CASSIMGSINTGELFF
J gene: TRBJ1-6; clone size: .; D gene: .; CDR3 length: 13; V gene: TRBV9; CDR3 DNA: TGTGCCAGCAGCCGAGGGGGTTTGTCACCCCTCCACTTT; CDR3 protein: CASSRGGLSPLHF
J gene: TRBJ2-2; clone size: .; D gene: .; CDR3 length: 16; V gene: TRBV5-6; CDR3 DNA: TGTGCCAGCAGCTTGAGTTCTGCGGCGAACACCGGGGAGCTGTTTTTT; CDR3 protein: CASSLSSAANTGELFF
J gene: TRBJ2-7; clone size: .; D gene: .; CDR3 length: 14; V gene: TRBV18; CDR3 DNA: TGTGCCAGCTCACCACTAGGGCCTTACGACGAGCAGTACTTC; CDR3 protein: CASSPLGPYDEQYF
J gene: TRBJ2-7; clone size: .; D gene: TRBD2; CDR3 length: 16; V gene: TRBV5-6; CDR3 DNA: TGTGCCAGCAGCTTCTATTCCGGGACTAGCGATGGCGAGCAGTACTTC; CDR3 protein: CASSFYSGTSDGEQYF
J gene: TRBJ2-7; clone size: .; D gene: TRBD1; CDR3 length: 15; V gene: TRBV6-1; CDR3 DNA: TGTGCCAGCAGTGAATCCCGGACAGGGGGCTACGAGCAGTACTTC; CDR3 protein: CASSESRTGGYEQYF
J gene: TRBJ1-2; clone size: .; D gene: TRBD1; CDR3 length: 13; V gene: TRBV10-3; CDR3 DNA: TGTGCCATCAGGGAGGACAGGGGCTATGGCTACACCTTC; CDR3 protein: CAIREDRGYGYTF
J gene: TRBJ2-3; clone size: few; D gene: .; CDR3 length: 13; V gene: TRBV2; CDR3 DNA: TGTGCCAGCATGAGCGGGAGCACAGATACGCAGTATTTT; CDR3 protein: CASMSGSTDTQYF
J gene: TRBJ2-2; clone size: .; D gene: .; CDR3 length: 14; V gene: TRBV6-5; CDR3 DNA: TGTGCCAGCAGTTTGACCAGGAACACCGGGGAGCTGTTTTTT; CDR3 protein: CASSLTRNTGELFF
J gene: TRBJ2-7; clone size: few; D gene: .; CDR3 length: 14; V gene: TRBV18; CDR3 DNA: TGTGCCAGCTCACTACGGGGGTTGGGATACGAGCAGTACTTC; CDR3 protein: CASSLRGLGYEQYF
J gene: TRBJ2-5; clone size: .; D gene: TRBD1; CDR3 length: 15; V gene: TRBV3-1/TRBV3-2; CDR3 DNA: TGTGCCAGCTCTCCAAGGGACAGGGGGAAAGAGACCCAGTACTTC; CDR3 protein: CASSPRDRGKETQYF
J gene: TRBJ1-5; clone size: .; D gene: .; CDR3 length: 14; V gene: TRBV20-1; CDR3 DNA: TGCAGTGCTAGTCGAGGACTCGGAGGCCAGCCCCAGCATTTT; CDR3 protein: CSASRGLGGQPQHF
J gene: TRBJ2-6; clone size: .; D gene: TRBD1; CDR3 length: 15; V gene: TRBV6-5; CDR3 DNA: TGTGCCAGTACAGGGGGCGCTGGAGGGGCCAACGTCCTGACTTTC; CDR3 protein: CASTGGAGGANVLTF
J gene: TRBJ1-6; clone size: .; D gene: .; CDR3 length: 13; V gene: TRBV5-1; CDR3 DNA: TGCGCCAGCAGCTCAGACACTAATTCACCCCTCCACTTT; CDR3 protein: CASSSDTNSPLHF
J gene: TRBJ1-1; clone size: .; D gene: .; CDR3 length: 15; V gene: TRBV5-1; CDR3 DNA: TGCGCCAGCAGCTCCCTCCCCGATATGAACACTGAAGCTTTCTTT; CDR3 protein: CASSSLPDMNTEAFF
J gene: TRBJ2-5; clone size: .; D gene: TRBD1; CDR3 length: 13; V gene: TRBV9; CDR3 DNA: TGTGCCAGCAGCGTCGACAGGGGGGAGACCCAGTACTTC; CDR3 protein: CASSVDRGETQYF
J gene: TRBJ1-5; clone size: .; D gene: .; CDR3 length: 15; V gene: TRBV19; CDR3 DNA: TGTGCCAGCGCGCAGGGTGGGTTGGGCAATCAGCCCCAGCATTTT; CDR3 protein: CASAQGGLGNQPQHF
J gene: TRBJ2-2; clone size: .; D gene: .; CDR3 length: 14; V gene: TRBV5-1; CDR3 DNA: TGCGCCAGCAGCTCCAGGGAGAACACCGGGGAGCTGTTTTTT; CDR3 protein: CASSSRENTGELFF
J gene: TRBJ2-5; clone size: .; D gene: TRBD2; CDR3 length: 16; V gene: TRBV3-1/TRBV3-2; CDR3 DNA: TGTGCCAGCAGCCGCGGACTAGCGGGCCGCCAAGAGACCCAGTACTTC; CDR3 protein: CASSRGLAGRQETQYF
J gene: TRBJ1-2; clone size: .; D gene: .; CDR3 length: 12; V gene: TRBV11-2; CDR3 DNA: TGTGCCAGCAGCTTAGGTCGAGAGGGCTACACCTTC; CDR3 protein: CASSLGREGYTF
J gene: TRBJ2-7; clone size: .; D gene: .; CDR3 length: 12; V gene: TRBV28; CDR3 DNA: TGTGCCAGCAGTTCGGTAGACTACGAGCAGTACTTC; CDR3 protein: CASSSVDYEQYF
J gene: TRBJ1-2; clone size: .; D gene: TRBD1; CDR3 length: 13; V gene: TRBV2; CDR3 DNA: TGTGCCAGCAGTGAGGGACAGGGCTATGGCTACACCTTC; CDR3 protein: CASSEGQGYGYTF
J gene: TRBJ2-3; clone size: .; D gene: .; CDR3 length: 16; V gene: TRBV18; CDR3 DNA: TGTGCCAGCTCAGCGGGAGCCGACAGGAGCTGGGATACGCAGTATTTT; CDR3 protein: CASSAGADRSWDTQYF
J gene: TRBJ2-3; clone size: .; D gene: .; CDR3 length: 11; V gene: TRBV7-2; CDR3 DNA: TGTGCCAGCAGCTTTGCAGATACGCAGTATTTT; CDR3 protein: CASSFADTQYF
J gene: TRBJ1-6; clone size: .; D gene: .; CDR3 length: 14; V gene: TRBV5-4; CDR3 DNA: TGTGCCAGCAGCCGATCCGGGGGTGATTCACCCCTCCACTTT; CDR3 protein: CASSRSGGDSPLHF
J gene: TRBJ2-1; clone size: once; D gene: .; CDR3 length: 16; V gene: TRBV30; CDR3 DNA: TGTGCCTGGAGTGTATGGACAGGGAGGGACTACAATGAGCAGTTCTTC; CDR3 protein: CAWSVWTGRDYNEQFF
J gene: TRBJ1-1; clone size: .; D gene: .; CDR3 length: 12; V gene: TRBV7-9; CDR3 DNA: TGTGCCAGCAGCGGGGATACACATGAAGCTTTCTTT; CDR3 protein: CASSGDTHEAFF
J gene: TRBJ2-7; clone size: .; D gene: .; CDR3 length: 12; V gene: TRBV10-3; CDR3 DNA: TGTGCCATCAGTGACGGCCCCTACGAGCAGTACTTC; CDR3 protein: CAISDGPYEQYF
J gene: TRBJ1-4; clone size: .; D gene: TRBD1; CDR3 length: 16; V gene: TRBV18; CDR3 DNA: TGTGCCAGCTCACGTGGGACAGGGGGCGCCGGGGAAAAACTGTTTTTT; CDR3 protein: CASSRGTGGAGEKLFF
J gene: TRBJ1-1; clone size: .; D gene: TRBD1; CDR3 length: 14; V gene: TRBV24-1; CDR3 DNA: TGTGCCACCAGTGCCCCAGGGGGGGCGGGTGAAGCTTTCTTT; CDR3 protein: CATSAPGGAGEAFF
J gene: TRBJ2-7; clone size: .; D gene: .; CDR3 length: 14; V gene: TRBV7-8; CDR3 DNA: TGTGCCAGCAGCTTAGCAGCCTTCACCTACGAGCAGTACTTC; CDR3 protein: CASSLAAFTYEQYF
J gene: TRBJ2-7; clone size: once; D gene: .; CDR3 length: 15; V gene: TRBV4-2; CDR3 DNA: TGTGCCAGCAGCCGACAATCCGTACCAAGACCCGAGCAGTACTTC; CDR3 protein: CASSRQSVPRPEQYF
J gene: TRBJ1-3; clone size: once; D gene: TRBD1; CDR3 length: 16; V gene: TRBV18; CDR3 DNA: TGTGCCAGCTCACTTCGGACAGGGGGCCTTGGAAACACCATATATTTT; CDR3 protein: CASSLRTGGLGNTIYF
J gene: TRBJ1-1; clone size: .; D gene: .; CDR3 length: 14; V gene: TRBV11-2; CDR3 DNA: TGTGCCAGCAGCATGACGACCGGGTACACTGAAGCTTTCTTT; CDR3 protein: CASSMTTGYTEAFF
J gene: TRBJ2-3; clone size: .; D gene: .; CDR3 length: 16; V gene: TRBV6-5; CDR3 DNA: TGTGCCAGCAGTTATGGAGGGTTTACTAGCACAGATACGCAGTATTTT; CDR3 protein: CASSYGGFTSTDTQYF
J gene: TRBJ2-5; clone size: .; D gene: .; CDR3 length: 14; V gene: TRBV15; CDR3 DNA: TGTGCCACCAGCAGAGAAGGGGCTATAGAGACCCAGTACTTC; CDR3 protein: CATSREGAIETQYF
J gene: TRBJ2-2; clone size: .; D gene: .; CDR3 length: 13; V gene: TRBV5-1; CDR3 DNA: TGCGCCAGCAGCCCCGGGTCCACCGGGGAGCTGTTTTTT; CDR3 protein: CASSPGSTGELFF
J gene: TRBJ1-2; clone size: .; D gene: TRBD1; CDR3 length: 14; V gene: TRBV9; CDR3 DNA: TGTGCCAGCAGCCCTCAAGACAGGGTCGGTGGCTACACCTTC; CDR3 protein: CASSPQDRVGGYTF